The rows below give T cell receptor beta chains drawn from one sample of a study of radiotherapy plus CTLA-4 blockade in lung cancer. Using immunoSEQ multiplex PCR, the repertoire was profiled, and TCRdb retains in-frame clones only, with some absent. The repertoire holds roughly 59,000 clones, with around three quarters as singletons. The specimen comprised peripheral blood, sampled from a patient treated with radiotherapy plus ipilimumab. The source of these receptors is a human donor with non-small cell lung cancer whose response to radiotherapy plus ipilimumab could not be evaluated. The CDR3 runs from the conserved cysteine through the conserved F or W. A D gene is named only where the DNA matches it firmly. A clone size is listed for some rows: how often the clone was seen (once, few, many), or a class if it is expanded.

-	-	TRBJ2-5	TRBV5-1	TGCGCCAGCAGCAGGGCCCTCAGGGGTGAGACCCAGTACTTC	CASSRALRGETQYF
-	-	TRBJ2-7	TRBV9	TGTGCCAGCAGCGTATCTGGGGAGTCCTCGCACTACGAGCAGTACTTC	CASSVSGESSHYEQYF
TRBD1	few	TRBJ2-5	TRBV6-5	TGTGCCAGCAGTCCCGGGACAGGGAAAGAGACCCAGTACTTC	CASSPGTGKETQYF
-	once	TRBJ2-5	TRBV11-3	TGTGCCAGCAGCTCGTCCAGCGGATTTCAAGAGACCCAGTACTTC	CASSSSSGFQETQYF
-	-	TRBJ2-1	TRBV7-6	TGTGCCAGCAGCTTAGTAGCTAGCAATGAGCAGTTCTTC	CASSLVASNEQFF
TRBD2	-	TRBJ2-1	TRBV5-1	TGCGCCAGCAGCGTTGGAGGGGCGGGAGGAACGCATGAGCAGTTCTTC	CASSVGGAGGTHEQFF
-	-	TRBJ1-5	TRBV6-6	TGTGCCAGCAGTTATCCCCAGGGGTCGGGCAATCAGCCCCAGCATTTT	CASSYPQGSGNQPQHF
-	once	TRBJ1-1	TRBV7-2	TGTGCCAGCTTAAAACAATTGAACACTGAAGCTTTCTTT	CASLKQLNTEAFF
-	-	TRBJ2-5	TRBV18	TGTGCCAGCTCACCACCAGGGGCGGAGACCCAGTACTTC	CASSPPGAETQYF
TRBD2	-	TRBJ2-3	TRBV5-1	TGCGCCAGCAGCTTGGTGGGACTAGCGGGAGATACGCAGTATTTT	CASSLVGLAGDTQYF
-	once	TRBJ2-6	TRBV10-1	TGCGCCAGCAGTGAGTCGATCGGCTCTGGGGCCAACGTCCTGACTTTC	CASSESIGSGANVLTF
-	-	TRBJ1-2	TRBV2	TGTGCCAGCAGGGTGACCAGACAGGACGTCTACACCTTC	CASRVTRQDVYTF
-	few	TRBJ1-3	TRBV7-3	TGTGCCAGCAGCTTATTGCGGGGAAACACCATATATTTT	CASSLLRGNTIYF
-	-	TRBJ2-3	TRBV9	TGTGCCAGCAGCGCGAGAGGGGAGGAGGCAGATACGCAGTATTTT	CASSARGEEADTQYF
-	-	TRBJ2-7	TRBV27	TGTGCCAGCAGTTTAGAACAGGGGAGGTACGAGCAGTACTTC	CASSLEQGRYEQYF
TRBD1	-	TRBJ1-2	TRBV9	TGTGCCAGCAGCGCCCCCGACAGGGGCGAATCGGATGGCTACACCTTC	CASSAPDRGESDGYTF
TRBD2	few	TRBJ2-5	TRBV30	TGTGCCTGGAGTTCCGGGACTAGCGGGAGTGGGGGCCAAGAGACCCAGTACTTC	CAWSSGTSGSGGQETQYF
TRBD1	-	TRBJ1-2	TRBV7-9	TGTGCCAGCAGCTTAGAAGGACAGGGTGGCCTTTGGGGCTACACCTTC	CASSLEGQGGLWGYTF
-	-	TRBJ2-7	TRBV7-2	TGTGCCAGCAGCTTAGCGTTGGGGGGAGAGCAGTACTTC	CASSLALGGEQYF
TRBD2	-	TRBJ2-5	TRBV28	TGTGCCAGCCGTTACGGGGGGAACCAAGAGACCCAGTACTTC	CASRYGGNQETQYF
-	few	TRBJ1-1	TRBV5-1	TGCGCCAGCAGCTTGGGTGGGGCCCGCGGCACTGAAGCTTTCTTT	CASSLGGARGTEAFF
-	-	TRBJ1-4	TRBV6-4	TGTGCCAGCAGTGTATTTGGGCAGGGAGGTGAAAAACTGTTTTTT	CASSVFGQGGEKLFF
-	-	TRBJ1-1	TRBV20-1	TGCAGTGCTTCGTTAAACACTGAAGCTTTCTTT	CSASLNTEAFF
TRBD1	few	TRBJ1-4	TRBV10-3	TGTGCCATCAGGGGGACAGGGGGAGGTGAAAAACTGTTTTTT	CAIRGTGGGEKLFF
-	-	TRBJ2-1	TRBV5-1	TGCGCCAGCAGCCCCCTAGCCTACAATGAGCAGTTCTTC	CASSPLAYNEQFF
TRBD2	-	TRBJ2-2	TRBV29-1	TGCAGCGTTGAAGAGGGGGGGACCGGGGAGCTGTTTTTT	CSVEEGGTGELFF
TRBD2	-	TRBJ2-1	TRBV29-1	TGCAGCGTTGAAGATCGACTAGCAGTCTTCAATGAGCAGTTCTTC	CSVEDRLAVFNEQFF
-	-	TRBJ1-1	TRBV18	TGTGCCAGCTCACCACGGTCGGCAGGCCCCACTGAAGCTTTCTTT	CASSPRSAGPTEAFF
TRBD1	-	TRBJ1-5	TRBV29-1	TGCAGCGTTGTGCAGGGGGCGCAAGATCAGCCCCAGCATTTT	CSVVQGAQDQPQHF
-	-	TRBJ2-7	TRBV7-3	TGTGCCAGCAGCTTAAAAAGGGGCAGGGAATTATACGAGCAGTACTTC	CASSLKRGRELYEQYF
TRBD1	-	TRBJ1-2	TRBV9	TGTGCCAGCAGCGTAGCTGTGGAGGGGGCCGCTGACTATGGCTACACCTTC	CASSVAVEGAADYGYTF
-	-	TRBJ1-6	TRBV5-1	TGCGCCAGCAGCTTGGCAGGGGAAAGATCACCCCTCCACTTT	CASSLAGERSPLHF
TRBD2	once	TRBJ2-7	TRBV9	TGTGCCAGCAGCGCCGATTCTAGACTAGCGGGAGAGCTTGAGCAGTACTTC	CASSADSRLAGELEQYF
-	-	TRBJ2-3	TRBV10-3	TGTGCCATCAGTGAGTCTAGCGATAGCACAGATACGCAGTATTTT	CAISESSDSTDTQYF
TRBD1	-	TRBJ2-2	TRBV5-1	TGCGCCAGCAGCTTGACAGGGGGCGAAAACACCGGGGAGCTGTTTTTT	CASSLTGGENTGELFF
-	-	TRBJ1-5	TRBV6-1	TGTGCCAGCAGTGATCGACAGGCCACCGGTCAGCCCCAGCATTTT	CASSDRQATGQPQHF
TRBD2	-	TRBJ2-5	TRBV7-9	TGTGCCAGCAGCGTCGGACTAGCCCTAGGGGAGACCCAGTACTTC	CASSVGLALGETQYF
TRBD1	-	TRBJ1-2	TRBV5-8	TGTGCCAGCAGCTTTAACAGGGGGCAATCTGGCTACACCTTC	CASSFNRGQSGYTF
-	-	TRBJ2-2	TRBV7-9	TGTGCCAGCAGTTCAATCACCGGGGAGCTGTTTTTT	CASSSITGELFF
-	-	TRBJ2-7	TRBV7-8	TGTGCCAGCAGCCCGAGGAGGGAGTACTACTCCTACGAGCAGTACTTC	CASSPRREYYSYEQYF
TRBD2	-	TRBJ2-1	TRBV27	TGTGCCAGCAGTCTAGGGACTAGCGGGGTATCCTACAATGAGCAGTTCTTC	CASSLGTSGVSYNEQFF
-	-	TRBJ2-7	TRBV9	TGTGCCAGCAGCGTAGATTTCACGCGCGAGCAGTACTTC	CASSVDFTREQYF
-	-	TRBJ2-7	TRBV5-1	TGCGCCAGCAGCTTCGTGGGCGGAGGCTACGAGCAGTACTTC	CASSFVGGGYEQYF
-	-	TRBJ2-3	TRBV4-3	TGCGCCAGCAGCCAAGATTATAGCTCAGATACGCAGTATTTT	CASSQDYSSDTQYF
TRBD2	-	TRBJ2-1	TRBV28	TGTGCCAGCAGTAAAGGACTAGCGGGGGGGCTTTACAATGAGCAGTTCTTC	CASSKGLAGGLYNEQFF
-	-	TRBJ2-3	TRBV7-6	TGTGCCAGCAGCCCCCAGACAGCTATCTTCTTTACTAGCACAGATACGCAGTATTTT	CASSPQTAIFFTSTDTQYF
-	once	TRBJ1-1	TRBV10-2	TGCGCCAGCATGCGGAGTAACACTGAAGCTTTCTTT	CASMRSNTEAFF
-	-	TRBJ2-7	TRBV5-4	TGTGCCAGCAGCTTGGGTAACTCCTACGAGCAGTACTTC	CASSLGNSYEQYF